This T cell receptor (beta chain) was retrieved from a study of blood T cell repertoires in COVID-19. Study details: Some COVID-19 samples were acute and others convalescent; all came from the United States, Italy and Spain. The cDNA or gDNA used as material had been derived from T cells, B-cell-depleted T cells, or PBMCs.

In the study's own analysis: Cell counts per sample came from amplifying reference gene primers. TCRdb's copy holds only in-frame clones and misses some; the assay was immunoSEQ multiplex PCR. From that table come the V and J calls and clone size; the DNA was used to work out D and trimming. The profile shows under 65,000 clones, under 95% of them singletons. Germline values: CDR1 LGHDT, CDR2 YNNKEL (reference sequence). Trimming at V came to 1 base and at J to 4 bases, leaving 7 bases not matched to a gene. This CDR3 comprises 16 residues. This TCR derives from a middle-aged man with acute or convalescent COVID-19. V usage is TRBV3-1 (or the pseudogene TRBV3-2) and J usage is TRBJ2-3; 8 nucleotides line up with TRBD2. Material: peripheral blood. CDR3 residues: CASSQGVGTRADTQYF. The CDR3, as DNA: TGTGCCAGCAGCCAAGGGGTCGGGACTAGAGCAGATACGCAGTATTTT.